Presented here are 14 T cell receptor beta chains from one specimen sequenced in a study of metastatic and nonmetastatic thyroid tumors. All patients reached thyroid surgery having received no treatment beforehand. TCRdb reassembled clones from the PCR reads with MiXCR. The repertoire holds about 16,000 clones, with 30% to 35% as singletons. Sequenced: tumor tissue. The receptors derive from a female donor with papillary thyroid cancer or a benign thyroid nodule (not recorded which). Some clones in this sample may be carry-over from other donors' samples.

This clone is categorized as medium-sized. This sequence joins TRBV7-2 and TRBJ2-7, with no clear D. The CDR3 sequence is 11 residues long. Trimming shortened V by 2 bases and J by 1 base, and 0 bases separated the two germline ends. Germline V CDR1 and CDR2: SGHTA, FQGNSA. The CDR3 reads CASSLSYEQYF. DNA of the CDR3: TGTGCCAGCAGCTTATCCTACGAGCAGTACTTC.

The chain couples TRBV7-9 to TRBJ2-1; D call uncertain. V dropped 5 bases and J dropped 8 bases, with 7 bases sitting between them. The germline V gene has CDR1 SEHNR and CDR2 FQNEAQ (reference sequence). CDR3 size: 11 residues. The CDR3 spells CASSLQYEQFF. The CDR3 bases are TGTGCCAGCAGCCTCCAGTATGAGCAGTTCTTC.

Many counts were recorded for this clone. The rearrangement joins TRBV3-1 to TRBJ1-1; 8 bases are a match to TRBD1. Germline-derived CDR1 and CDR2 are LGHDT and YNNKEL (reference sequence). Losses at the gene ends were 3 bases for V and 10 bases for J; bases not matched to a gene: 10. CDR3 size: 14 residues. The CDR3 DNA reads TGTGCCAGCAGCCAGGCCACAGGGGGTATGATAGCTTTCTTT. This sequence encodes CASSQATGGMIAFF.

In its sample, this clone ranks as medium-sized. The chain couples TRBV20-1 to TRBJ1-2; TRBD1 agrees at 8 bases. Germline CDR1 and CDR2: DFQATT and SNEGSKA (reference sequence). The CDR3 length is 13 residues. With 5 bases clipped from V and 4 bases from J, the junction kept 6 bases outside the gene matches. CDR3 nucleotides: TGCAGTGCTCAAGGCGACAGGGGCTATGGCTACACCTTC. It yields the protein CSAQGDRGYGYTF.

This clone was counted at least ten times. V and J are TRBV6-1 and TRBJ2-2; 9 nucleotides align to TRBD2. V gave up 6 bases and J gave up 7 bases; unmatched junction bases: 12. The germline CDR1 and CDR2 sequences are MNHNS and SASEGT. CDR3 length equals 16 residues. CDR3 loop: CASSYKAGGLLGELFF. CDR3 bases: TGTGCCAGCAGCTACAAGGCGGGGGGGCTTCTCGGGGAGCTGTTTTTT.

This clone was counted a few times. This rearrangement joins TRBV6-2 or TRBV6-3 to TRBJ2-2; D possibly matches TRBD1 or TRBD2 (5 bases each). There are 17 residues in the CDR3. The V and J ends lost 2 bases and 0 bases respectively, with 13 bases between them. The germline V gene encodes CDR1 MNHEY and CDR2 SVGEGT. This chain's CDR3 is CASSYNGGPTNTGELFF. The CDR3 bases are TGTGCCAGCAGTTACAATGGGGGACCCACGAACACCGGGGAGCTGTTTTTT.

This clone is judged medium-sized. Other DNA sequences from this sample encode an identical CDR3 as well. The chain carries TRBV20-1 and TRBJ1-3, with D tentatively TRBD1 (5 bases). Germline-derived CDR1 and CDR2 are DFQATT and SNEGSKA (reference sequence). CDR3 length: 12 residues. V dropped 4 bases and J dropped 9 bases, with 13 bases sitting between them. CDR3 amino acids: CSAITTGGTIYF. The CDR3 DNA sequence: TGCAGTGCTATAACGACCGGGGGCACCATATATTTT.

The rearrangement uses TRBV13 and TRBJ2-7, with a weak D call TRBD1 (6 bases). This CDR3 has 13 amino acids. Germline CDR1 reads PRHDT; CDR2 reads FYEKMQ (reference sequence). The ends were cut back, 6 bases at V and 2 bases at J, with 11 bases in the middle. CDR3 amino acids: CASSRTGTYEQYF. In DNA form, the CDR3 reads TGTGCCAGCAGTCGCACAGGGACCTACGAGCAGTACTTC.

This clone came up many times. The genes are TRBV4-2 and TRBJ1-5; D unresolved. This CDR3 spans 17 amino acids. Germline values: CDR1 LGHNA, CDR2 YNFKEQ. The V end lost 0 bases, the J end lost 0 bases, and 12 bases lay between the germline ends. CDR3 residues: CASSQDPRVYSNQPQHF. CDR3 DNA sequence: TGTGCCAGCAGCCAAGATCCACGGGTCTATAGCAATCAGCCCCAGCATTTT.

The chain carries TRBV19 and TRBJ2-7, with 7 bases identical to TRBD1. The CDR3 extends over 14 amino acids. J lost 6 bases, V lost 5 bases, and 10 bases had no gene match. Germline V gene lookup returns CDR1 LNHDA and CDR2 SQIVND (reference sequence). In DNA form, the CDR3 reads TGTGCCAGTAGTCCACAAGATACAGGGGCCGAGCAGTACTTC. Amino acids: CASSPQDTGAEQYF.

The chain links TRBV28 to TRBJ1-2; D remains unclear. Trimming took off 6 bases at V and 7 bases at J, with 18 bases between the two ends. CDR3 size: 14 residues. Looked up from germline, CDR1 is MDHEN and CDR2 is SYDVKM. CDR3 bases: TGTGCCAGCAGACAACCACAGTTACTTGGTGGCTACACCTTC. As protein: CASRQPQLLGGYTF.

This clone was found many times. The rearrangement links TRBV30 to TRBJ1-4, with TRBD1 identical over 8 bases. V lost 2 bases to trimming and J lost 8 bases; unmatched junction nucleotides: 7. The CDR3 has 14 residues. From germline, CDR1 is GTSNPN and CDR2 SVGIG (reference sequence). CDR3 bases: TGTGCCTGGAGTAAGGACAGGGTGTCGGAAAAACTGTTTTTT. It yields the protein CAWSKDRVSEKLFF.

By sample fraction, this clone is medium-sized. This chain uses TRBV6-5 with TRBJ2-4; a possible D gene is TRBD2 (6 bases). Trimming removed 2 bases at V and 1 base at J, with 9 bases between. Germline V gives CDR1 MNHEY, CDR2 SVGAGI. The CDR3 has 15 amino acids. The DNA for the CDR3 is TGTGCCAGCAGTTACAGGGCGGGGGCCAAAAACATTCAGTACTTC. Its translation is CASSYRAGAKNIQYF.

DNA of the CDR3: TGTGCCAGCTCACCCCGCGGACGGCAGCTGAATGAAAAACTGTTTTTT. This translates into CASSPRGRQLNEKLFF. This chain links TRBV18 with TRBJ1-4; no firm D call. V dropped 3 bases and J dropped 5 bases, with 16 bases sitting between them. The germline V gene encodes CDR1 KGHSH and CDR2 LQKENI. The CDR3 is made up of 16 amino acids.